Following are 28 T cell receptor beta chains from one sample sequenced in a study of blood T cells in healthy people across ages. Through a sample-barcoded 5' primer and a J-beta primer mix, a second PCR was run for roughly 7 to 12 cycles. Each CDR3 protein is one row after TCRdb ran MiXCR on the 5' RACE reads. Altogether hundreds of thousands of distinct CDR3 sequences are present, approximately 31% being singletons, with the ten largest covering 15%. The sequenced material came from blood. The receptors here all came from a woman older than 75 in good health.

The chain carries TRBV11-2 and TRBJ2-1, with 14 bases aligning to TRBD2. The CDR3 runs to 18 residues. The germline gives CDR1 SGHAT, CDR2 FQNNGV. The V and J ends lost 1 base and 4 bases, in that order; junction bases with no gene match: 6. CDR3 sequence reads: CASSLVRTSGRIYNEQFF. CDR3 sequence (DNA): TGTGCCAGCAGCTTAGTTAGGACTAGCGGGAGGATATACAATGAGCAGTTCTTC.

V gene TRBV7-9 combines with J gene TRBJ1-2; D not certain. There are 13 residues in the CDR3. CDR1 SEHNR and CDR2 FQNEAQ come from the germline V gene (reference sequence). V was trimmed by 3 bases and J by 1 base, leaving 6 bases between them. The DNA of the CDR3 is TGTGCCAGCAGCTTTTACTTTAACTATGGCTACACCTTC. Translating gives CASSFYFNYGYTF.

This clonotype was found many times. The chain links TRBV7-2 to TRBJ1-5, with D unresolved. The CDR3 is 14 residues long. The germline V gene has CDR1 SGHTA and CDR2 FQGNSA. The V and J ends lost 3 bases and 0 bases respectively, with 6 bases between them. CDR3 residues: CASSLTDSNQPQHF. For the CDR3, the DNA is TGTGCCAGCAGCTTGACCGATAGCAATCAGCCCCAGCATTTT.

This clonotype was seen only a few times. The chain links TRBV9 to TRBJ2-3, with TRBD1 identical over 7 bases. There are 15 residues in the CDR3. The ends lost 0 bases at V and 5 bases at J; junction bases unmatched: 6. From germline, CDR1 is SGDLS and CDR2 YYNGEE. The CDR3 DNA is TGTGCCAGCAGCGTAGAGGTAGGGGGCATAGATACGCAGTATTTT. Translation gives CASSVEVGGIDTQYF.

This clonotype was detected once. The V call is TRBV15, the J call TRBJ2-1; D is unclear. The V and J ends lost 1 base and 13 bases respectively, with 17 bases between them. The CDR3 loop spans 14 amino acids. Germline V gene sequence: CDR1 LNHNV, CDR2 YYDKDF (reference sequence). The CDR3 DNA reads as TGTGCCACCAGCAGAGCGGAAGATGGCACGGCCCAGTTCTTC. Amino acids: CATSRAEDGTAQFF.

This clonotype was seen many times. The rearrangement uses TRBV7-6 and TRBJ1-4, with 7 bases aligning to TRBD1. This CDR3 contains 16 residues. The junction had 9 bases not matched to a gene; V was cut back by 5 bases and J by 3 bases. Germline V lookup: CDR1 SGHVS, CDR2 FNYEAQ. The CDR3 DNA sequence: TGTGCCAGCAGCCCGACGACAGGGTTCTCTAATGAAAAACTGTTTTTT. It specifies CASSPTTGFSNEKLFF.

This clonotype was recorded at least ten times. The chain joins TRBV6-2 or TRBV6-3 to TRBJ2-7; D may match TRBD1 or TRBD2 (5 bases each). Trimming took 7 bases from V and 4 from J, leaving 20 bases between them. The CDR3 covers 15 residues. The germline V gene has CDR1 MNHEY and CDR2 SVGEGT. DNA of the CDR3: TGTGCCAGCAACCAAAGGGACCCCGGCGCATACGAGCAGTACTTC. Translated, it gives CASNQRDPGAYEQYF.

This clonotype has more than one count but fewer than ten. DNA of the CDR3: TGTGCCAGCAGCTCTCGCAGGGCTGGAAACACCATATATTTT. Translated: CASSSRRAGNTIYF. The chain has TRBV7-9 and TRBJ1-3; tentatively, D is TRBD1 (5 bases). V was clipped by 4 bases and J by 2 bases, with 9 bases between them. CDR3 length: 14 amino acids. Germline V gene data show CDR1 as SEHNR and CDR2 as FQNEAQ (reference sequence). Using reference TRBV7-9 and TRBJ1-3 for the parts outside the CDR3, the full variable domain is DTGVSQNPRHKITKRGQNVTFRCDPISEHNRLYWYRQTLGQGPEFLTYFQNEAQLEKSRLLSDRFSAERPKGSFSTLEIQRTEQGDSAMYLCASSSRRAGNTIYFGEGSWLTVV.

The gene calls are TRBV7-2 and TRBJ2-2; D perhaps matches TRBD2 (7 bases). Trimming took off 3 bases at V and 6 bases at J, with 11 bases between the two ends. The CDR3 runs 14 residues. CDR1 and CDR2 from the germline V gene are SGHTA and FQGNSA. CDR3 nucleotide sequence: TGTGCCAGCAGCTTGGGGGGGGCGGCCGGGGAGCTGTTTTTT. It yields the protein CASSLGGAAGELFF.

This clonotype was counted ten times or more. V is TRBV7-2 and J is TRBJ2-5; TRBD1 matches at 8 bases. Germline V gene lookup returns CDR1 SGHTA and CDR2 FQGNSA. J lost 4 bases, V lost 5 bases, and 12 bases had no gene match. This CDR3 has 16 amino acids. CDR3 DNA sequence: TGTGCCAGCAGCCGCCTATTCGGACAGGGAGGAGAGACCCAGTACTTC. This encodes CASSRLFGQGGETQYF.

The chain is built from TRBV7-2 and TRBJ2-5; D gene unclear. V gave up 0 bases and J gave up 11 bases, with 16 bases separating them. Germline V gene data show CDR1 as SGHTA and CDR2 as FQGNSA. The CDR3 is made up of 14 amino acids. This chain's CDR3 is CASSLASPNNEQYF. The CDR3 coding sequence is TGTGCCAGCAGCTTAGCCTCTCCTAACAATGAGCAGTACTTC.

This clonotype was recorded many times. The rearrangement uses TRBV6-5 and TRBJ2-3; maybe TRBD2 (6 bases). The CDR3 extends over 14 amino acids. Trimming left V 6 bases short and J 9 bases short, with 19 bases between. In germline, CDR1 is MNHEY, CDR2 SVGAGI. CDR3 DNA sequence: TGTGCCAGCAGCCGCGGGACCCCAGTTGACACGCAGTATTTT. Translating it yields CASSRGTPVDTQYF.

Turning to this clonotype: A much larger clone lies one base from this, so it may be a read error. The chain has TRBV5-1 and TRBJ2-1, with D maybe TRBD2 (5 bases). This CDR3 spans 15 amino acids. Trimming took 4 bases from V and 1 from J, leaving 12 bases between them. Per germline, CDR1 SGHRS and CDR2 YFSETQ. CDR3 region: CASSPRRGSYNEQFF. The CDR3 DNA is TGCGCCAGCAGCCCTCGACGGGGATCCTACAATGAGCAGTTCTTC.

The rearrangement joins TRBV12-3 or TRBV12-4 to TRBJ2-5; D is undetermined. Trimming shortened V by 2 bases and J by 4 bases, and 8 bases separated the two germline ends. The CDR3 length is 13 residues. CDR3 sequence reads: CASSLPEGETQYF. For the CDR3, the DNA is TGTGCCAGCAGTTTACCGGAAGGAGAGACCCAGTACTTC.

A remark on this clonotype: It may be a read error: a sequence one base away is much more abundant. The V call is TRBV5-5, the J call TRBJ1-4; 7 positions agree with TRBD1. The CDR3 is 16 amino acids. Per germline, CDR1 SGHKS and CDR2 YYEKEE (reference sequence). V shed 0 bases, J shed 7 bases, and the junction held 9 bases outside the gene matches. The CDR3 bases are TGTGCCAGCAGCTTGGGACGTACAGAGGGGGCTGAAAAACTGTTTTTT. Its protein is CASSLGRTEGAEKLFF.

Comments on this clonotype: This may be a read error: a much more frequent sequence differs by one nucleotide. In DNA form, the CDR3 reads TGTGCCAGCCCACCAGGACAGGAAGCTTACACCTTC. Translating gives CASPPGQEAYTF. The chain combines TRBV18 with TRBJ1-2; 7 nucleotides line up with TRBD1. The germline CDR1 and CDR2 sequences are KGHSH and LQKENI. This CDR3 has 12 amino acids.

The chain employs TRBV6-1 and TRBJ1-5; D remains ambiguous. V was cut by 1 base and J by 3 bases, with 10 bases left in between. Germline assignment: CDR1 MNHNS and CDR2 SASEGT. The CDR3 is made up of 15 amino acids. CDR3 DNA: TGTGCCAGCAGTGAAGGACGGAGTTACAATCAGCCCCAGCATTTT. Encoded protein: CASSEGRSYNQPQHF.

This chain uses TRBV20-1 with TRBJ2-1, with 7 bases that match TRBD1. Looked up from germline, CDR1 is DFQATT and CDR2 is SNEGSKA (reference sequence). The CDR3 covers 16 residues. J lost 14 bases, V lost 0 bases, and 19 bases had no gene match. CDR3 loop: CSARDRGDPSDTGEFF. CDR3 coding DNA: TGCAGTGCTAGAGATCGAGGTGATCCGAGCGACACAGGGGAGTTCTTC.

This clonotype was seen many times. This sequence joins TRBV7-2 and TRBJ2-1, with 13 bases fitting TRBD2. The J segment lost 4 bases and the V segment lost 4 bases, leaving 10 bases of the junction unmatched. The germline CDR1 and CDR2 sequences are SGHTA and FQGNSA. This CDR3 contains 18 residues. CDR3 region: CASSSRLAGGWGYNEQFF. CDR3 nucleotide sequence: TGTGCCAGCAGCTCCAGACTAGCGGGGGGCTGGGGGTACAATGAGCAGTTCTTC.

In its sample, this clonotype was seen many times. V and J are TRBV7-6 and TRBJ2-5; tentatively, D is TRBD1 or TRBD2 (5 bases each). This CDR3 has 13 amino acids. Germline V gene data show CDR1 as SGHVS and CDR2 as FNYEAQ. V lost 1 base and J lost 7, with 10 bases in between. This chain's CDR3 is CASSLVVRGTQYF. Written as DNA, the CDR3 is TGTGCCAGCAGCTTAGTGGTGAGGGGGACCCAGTACTTC.

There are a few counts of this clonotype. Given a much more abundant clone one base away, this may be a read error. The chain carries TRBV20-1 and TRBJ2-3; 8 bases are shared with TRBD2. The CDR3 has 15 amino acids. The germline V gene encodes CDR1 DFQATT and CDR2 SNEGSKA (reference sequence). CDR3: CSTRDARGGTDTQYF. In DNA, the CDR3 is TGCAGTACTAGAGATGCGCGGGGGGGCACAGATACGCAGTATTTT.

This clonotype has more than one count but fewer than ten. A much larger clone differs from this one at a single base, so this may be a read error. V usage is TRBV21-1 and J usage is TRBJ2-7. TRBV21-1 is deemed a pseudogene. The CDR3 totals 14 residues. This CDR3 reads CASSKAGRNNEQYF. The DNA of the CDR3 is TGTGCCAGCAGCAAAGCGGGACGCAACAATGAGCAGTACTTC.

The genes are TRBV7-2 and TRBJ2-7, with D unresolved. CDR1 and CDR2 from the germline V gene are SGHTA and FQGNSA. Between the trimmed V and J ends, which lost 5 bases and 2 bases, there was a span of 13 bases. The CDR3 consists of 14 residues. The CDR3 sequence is CASSAGRTTYEQYF. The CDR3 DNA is TGTGCCAGCAGCGCCGGACGTACCACCTACGAGCAGTACTTC.

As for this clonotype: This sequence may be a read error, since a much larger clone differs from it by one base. The CDR3 loop is CVSSLSTMSSYNEQFF. The CDR3 DNA reads TGTGTCAGCAGCTTATCCACGATGAGCTCCTACAATGAGCAGTTCTTC. The chain is built from TRBV7-9 and TRBJ2-1; D is unresolved. The CDR3 is 16 residues long. The germline gives CDR1 SEHNR, CDR2 FQNEAQ (reference sequence).

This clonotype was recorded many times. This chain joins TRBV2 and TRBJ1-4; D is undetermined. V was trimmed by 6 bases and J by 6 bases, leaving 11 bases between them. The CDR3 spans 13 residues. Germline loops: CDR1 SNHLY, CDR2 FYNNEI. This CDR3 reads CASRAGIDEKLFF. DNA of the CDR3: TGTGCCAGCAGAGCGGGGATCGATGAAAAACTGTTTTTT.

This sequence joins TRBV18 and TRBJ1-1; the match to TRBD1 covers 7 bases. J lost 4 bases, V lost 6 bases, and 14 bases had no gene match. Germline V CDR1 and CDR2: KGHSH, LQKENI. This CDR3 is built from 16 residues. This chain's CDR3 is CASSRGQPESSTEAFF. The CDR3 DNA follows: TGTGCCAGCTCGAGGGGACAGCCAGAATCGAGCACTGAAGCTTTCTTT.

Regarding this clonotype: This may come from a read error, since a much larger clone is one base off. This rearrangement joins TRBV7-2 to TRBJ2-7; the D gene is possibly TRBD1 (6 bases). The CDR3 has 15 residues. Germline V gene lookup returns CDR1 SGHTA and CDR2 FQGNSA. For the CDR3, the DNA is TGTGCCAGCAGCTTAGAACAGGGACCCTCCTACAAGCAGTACTTC. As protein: CASSLEQGPSYKQYF.

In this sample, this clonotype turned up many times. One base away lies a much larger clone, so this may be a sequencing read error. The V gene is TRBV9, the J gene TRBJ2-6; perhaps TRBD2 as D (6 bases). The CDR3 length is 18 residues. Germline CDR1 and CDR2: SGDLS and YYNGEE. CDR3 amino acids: CASSVGRASLNGANVRTF. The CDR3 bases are TGTGCCAGCAGCGTAGGGAGGGCTTCCTTAAATGGGGCCAACGTCCGGACTTTC.